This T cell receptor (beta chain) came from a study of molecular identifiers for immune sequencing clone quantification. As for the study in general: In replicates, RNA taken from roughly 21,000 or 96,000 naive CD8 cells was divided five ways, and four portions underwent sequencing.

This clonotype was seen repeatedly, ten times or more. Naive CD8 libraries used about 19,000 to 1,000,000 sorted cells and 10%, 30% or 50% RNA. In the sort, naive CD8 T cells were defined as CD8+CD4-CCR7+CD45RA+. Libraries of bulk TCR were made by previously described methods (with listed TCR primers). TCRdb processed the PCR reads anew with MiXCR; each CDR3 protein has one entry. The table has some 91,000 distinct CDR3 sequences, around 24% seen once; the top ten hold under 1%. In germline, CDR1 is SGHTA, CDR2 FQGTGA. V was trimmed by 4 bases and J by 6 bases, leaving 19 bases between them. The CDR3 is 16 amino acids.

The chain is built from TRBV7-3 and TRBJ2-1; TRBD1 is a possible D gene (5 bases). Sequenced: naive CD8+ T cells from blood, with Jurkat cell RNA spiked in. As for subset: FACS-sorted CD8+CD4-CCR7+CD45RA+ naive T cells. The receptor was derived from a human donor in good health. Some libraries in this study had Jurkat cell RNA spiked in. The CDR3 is CASSSRQSIGRNEQFF. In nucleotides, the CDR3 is TGTGCCAGCAGCTCCCGACAGTCAATCGGACGCAATGAGCAGTTCTTC.